The clone carrying this T cell receptor (beta chain) has just a few counts. Its target is unknown. The TCRbeta library was prepared with unique molecular identifiers. TCRdb processed the PCR reads anew with MiXCR; each CDR3 protein has one entry. The sample contains 450,000 to 600,000 distinct CDR3 sequences, 8% to 11% of which appear only once. The data were taken from a study of T-cell reconstitution after alpha-beta-depleted transplantation in children. Study results and caveats: Newly produced T cells mostly accounted for T-cell counts and diversity one year post-transplant.

V dropped 3 bases and J dropped 3; count of bases not matched to a gene: 19. CDR1 is MDHEN and CDR2 is SYDVKM in the germline V gene. The CDR3 contains 20 residues. The material was PBMCs, obtained before TCRalphabeta/CD19-depleted stem cell transplant. J is TRBJ2-2 and V is TRBV28, with 7 bases identical to TRBD1. The clonotype was recovered from a child aged 2 to 9 with inherited bone marrow failure, due to receive a stem cell transplant. CDR3 nucleotides: TGTGCCAGCAGTTTCAGGCTAGAAGGGTCCGGGACAGCCTACACCGGGGAGCTGTTTTTT. Translation gives CASSFRLEGSGTAYTGELFF.